This T cell receptor beta chain was obtained from a study of T cells after yellow fever vaccination. In the study overall: Researchers used SMART-Seq v4 Ultra Low Input to prepare fractions that had low cell numbers.

From the 5' RACE reads, TCRdb called clonotypes with MiXCR, one entry per CDR3 protein. The sample lists about 320,000 distinct CDR3 sequences; 9.5% to 15% were seen once. This clonotype has just a few counts. Its antigen is as yet unknown. The CDR3 has 16 residues. Germline assignment: CDR1 KGHDR and CDR2 SFDVKD. Trimming removed 1 base from V and 2 bases from J, with 12 bases in between. Study-level findings and limits: Abundant clonotypes from the bulk population could have been carried over as contaminants into FACS-sorted repertoires. There was a small share of clonotypes that showed up in both the CD4 and CD8 compartments.

The sequence was obtained from a man aged 18 to 29 who received the YFV17D yellow fever vaccine. The genes are TRBV24-1 and TRBJ2-3; unclear D gene. Sequencing used CD4+ T cells sorted from PBMCs, obtained 15 days after the yellow fever booster vaccination. The CDR3 nucleotides are TGTGCCACCAGTGATTTATCCACGCTAACCACAGATACGCAGTATTTT. Translated, it gives CATSDLSTLTTDTQYF.